One and the same sample provided the 7 T cell receptor beta chains below, sequenced in a study of neurological immune-mediated disorders. TCRdb used MiXCR to reprocess the 5' RACE reads, holding one entry per CDR3 protein. Among about 62,000 distinct CDR3 sequences listed, roughly 4.8% were seen once. Sequenced material: PBMCs. The receptors shown here come from a woman between 50 and 59 years old with multiple sclerosis.

In this sample, this clonotype turned up many times. The V gene is TRBV5-1, the J gene TRBJ2-6, with D hard to call. Germline CDR1 and CDR2: SGHRS and YFSETQ. There are 17 residues in the CDR3. The V and J ends lost 3 bases and 0 bases respectively, with 13 bases between them. The CDR3 DNA reads TGCGCCAGCAGCTCCACCCTAGGTAGCTCTGGGGCCAACGTCCTGACTTTC. It specifies CASSSTLGSSGANVLTF.

This clonotype came up many times. The chain uses TRBV19 and TRBJ1-6; weak D call: TRBD1 (6 bases). Trimming stripped 3 bases from V and 8 bases from J, with 8 bases between. Germline V lookup: CDR1 LNHDA, CDR2 SQIVND (reference sequence). CDR3 length: 13 amino acids. CDR3 in DNA: TGTGCCAGTAGTATGGCAGGGGATTCACCCCTCCACTTT. Amino acid sequence: CASSMAGDSPLHF.

In its sample, this clonotype was seen many times. The chain carries TRBV12-3 or TRBV12-4 and TRBJ1-2; 9 nucleotides match TRBD1. This CDR3 has 14 residues. Germline trimming cut 5 bases from V and 7 bases from J; bases unmatched to any gene: 8. The CDR3 protein is CASSSAGTGSGYTF. CDR3 in DNA: TGTGCCAGCAGTAGTGCCGGGACAGGGAGTGGCTACACCTTC.

This clonotype was detected ten times or more. The rearrangement uses TRBV14 and TRBJ2-5; D is ambiguous. The CDR3 consists of 14 residues. Germline CDR1 SGHDN, CDR2 FVKESK. Trimming removed 0 bases at V and 2 bases at J, with 7 bases between. DNA for the CDR3: TGTGCCAGCAGCCAAGAGATGGGACAAGAGACCCAGTACTTC. Translating it yields CASSQEMGQETQYF.

This clonotype has at least ten counts. The chain is built from TRBV14 and TRBJ2-7; 8 bases line up with TRBD1. The CDR3 covers 18 residues. The trim removed 2 bases at V and 0 bases at J, leaving 12 bases unmatched. Germline V gives CDR1 SGHDN, CDR2 FVKESK. The CDR3 DNA reads TGTGCCAGCAGCCAATTAGACGAGTGGACAGGGAGCTCCTACGAGCAGTACTTC. It yields the protein CASSQLDEWTGSSYEQYF.

By share, this clonotype counts as medium-sized. The V gene is TRBV7-9, the J gene TRBJ2-1; D uncertain. The germline V gene encodes CDR1 SEHNR and CDR2 FQNEAQ (reference sequence). V was pared by 5 bases and J by 0 bases, with 8 bases between. The CDR3 is 14 residues long. CDR3 sequence: CASSPVLSYNEQFF. DNA for the CDR3: TGTGCCAGCAGCCCCGTCCTCTCCTACAATGAGCAGTTCTTC.

This clonotype was seen ten or more times. This chain connects TRBV7-6 to TRBJ1-1; D may be TRBD1 (5 bases). The CDR3 contains 15 residues. Germline V lookup: CDR1 SGHVS, CDR2 FNYEAQ. Deletions cut 7 bases from V and 4 bases from J, with 19 bases between. The CDR3 reads CASTRLGQGSTEAFF. The CDR3 DNA sequence: TGTGCCAGCACCCGACTGGGGCAGGGAAGCACTGAAGCTTTCTTT. The full variable domain, rest sourced from reference TRBV7-6 and TRBJ1-1, is GAGVSQSPRYKVTKRGQDVALRCDPISGHVSLYWYRQALGQGPEFLTYFNYEAQQDKSGLPNDRFSAERPEGSISTLTIQRTEQRDSAMYRCASTRLGQGSTEAFFGQGTRLTVV.